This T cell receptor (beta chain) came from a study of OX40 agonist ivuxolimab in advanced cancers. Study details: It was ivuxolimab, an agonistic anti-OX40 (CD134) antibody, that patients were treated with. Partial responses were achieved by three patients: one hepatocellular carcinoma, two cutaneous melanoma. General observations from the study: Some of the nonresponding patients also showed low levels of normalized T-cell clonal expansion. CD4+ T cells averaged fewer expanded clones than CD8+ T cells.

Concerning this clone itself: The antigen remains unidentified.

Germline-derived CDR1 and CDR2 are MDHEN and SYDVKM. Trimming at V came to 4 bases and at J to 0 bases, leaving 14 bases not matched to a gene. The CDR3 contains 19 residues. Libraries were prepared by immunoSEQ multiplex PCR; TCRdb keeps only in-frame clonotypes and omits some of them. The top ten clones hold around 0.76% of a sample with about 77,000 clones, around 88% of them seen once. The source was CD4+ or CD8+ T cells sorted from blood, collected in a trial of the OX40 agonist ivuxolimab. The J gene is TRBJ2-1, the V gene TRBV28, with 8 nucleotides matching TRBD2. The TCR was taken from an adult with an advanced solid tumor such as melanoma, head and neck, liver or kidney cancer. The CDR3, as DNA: TGTGCCAGCAGTTCTAGATCCGCGGGACTAGGTAGCTCCTACAATGAGCAGTTCTTC. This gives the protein CASSSRSAGLGSSYNEQFF.